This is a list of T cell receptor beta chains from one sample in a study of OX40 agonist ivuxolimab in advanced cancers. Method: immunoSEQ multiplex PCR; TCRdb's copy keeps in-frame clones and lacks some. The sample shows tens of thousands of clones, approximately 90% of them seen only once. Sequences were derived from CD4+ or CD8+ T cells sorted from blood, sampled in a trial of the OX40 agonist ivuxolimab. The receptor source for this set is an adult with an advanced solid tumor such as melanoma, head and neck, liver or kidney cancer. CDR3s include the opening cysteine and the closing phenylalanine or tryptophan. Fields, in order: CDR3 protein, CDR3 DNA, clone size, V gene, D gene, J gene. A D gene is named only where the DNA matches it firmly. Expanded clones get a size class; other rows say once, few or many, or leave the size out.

CDR3: CASRLPDTLSSGNTIYF
DNA: TGTGCCAGCAGGCTACCGGACACCCTGAGCTCTGGAAACACCATATATTTT
size: -
V: TRBV28
D: -
J: TRBJ1-3

CDR3: CASLPSGTRDTDTQYF
DNA: TGTGCCAGCCTCCCGTCCGGGACTAGGGACACAGATACGCAGTATTTT
size: -
V: TRBV7-9
D: TRBD2
J: TRBJ2-3

CDR3: CASSTDGSADTQYF
DNA: TGTGCCAGCAGCACCGATGGGTCGGCGGATACGCAGTATTTT
size: -
V: TRBV9
D: -
J: TRBJ2-3

CDR3: CASSVGTSGWADTQYF
DNA: TGTGCCAGCAGCGTAGGGACTAGCGGGTGGGCGGATACGCAGTATTTT
size: -
V: TRBV7-3
D: TRBD2
J: TRBJ2-3

CDR3: CASSKGHEKTQYF
DNA: TGTGCCAGCAGCAAAGGACATGAAAAGACCCAGTACTTC
size: many
V: TRBV7-9
D: -
J: TRBJ2-5

CDR3: CASSDFRDPYF
DNA: TGTGCCAGCAGTGACTTCCGGGACCCGTACTTC
size: -
V: TRBV6-1
D: -
J: TRBJ2-4

CDR3: CASSLEGGIQPQHF
DNA: TGCGCCAGCAGCTTGGAGGGAGGGATCCAGCCCCAGCATTTT
size: -
V: TRBV5-1
D: -
J: TRBJ1-5

CDR3: CASSQASYNEQFF
DNA: TGCGCCAGCAGCCAAGCCTCCTACAATGAGCAGTTCTTC
size: -
V: TRBV4-1
D: -
J: TRBJ2-1

CDR3: CASSYPDSAQPQHF
DNA: TGTGCCAGCAGTTACCCAGACAGTGCTCAGCCCCAGCATTTT
size: few
V: TRBV6-6
D: -
J: TRBJ1-5

CDR3: CASSLFGQGGTGELFF
DNA: TGCGCCAGCAGTCTCTTCGGACAGGGAGGAACCGGGGAGCTGTTTTTT
size: -
V: TRBV23-1
D: TRBD1
J: TRBJ2-2

CDR3: CASSVEGTGVTEAFF
DNA: TGTGCCAGCAGCGTAGAAGGGACAGGGGTAACTGAAGCTTTCTTT
size: -
V: TRBV9
D: TRBD1
J: TRBJ1-1

CDR3: CASSSPAGRGNYGYTF
DNA: TGTGCCAGCAGTTCCCCCGCGGGCAGGGGGAACTATGGCTACACCTTC
size: -
V: TRBV28
D: TRBD1
J: TRBJ1-2

CDR3: CASSYVVYRGPREQFF
DNA: TGTGCCAGCAGTTACGTGGTCTATAGGGGCCCCAGGGAGCAGTTCTTC
size: -
V: TRBV6-5
D: -
J: TRBJ2-1

CDR3: CASSLPTGDLNTEAFF
DNA: TGTGCCAGCAGTTTACCAACAGGGGATCTGAACACTGAAGCTTTCTTT
size: -
V: TRBV28
D: TRBD1
J: TRBJ1-1

CDR3: CASSSFDGDEQYF
DNA: TGTGCCAGCAGCTCCTTTGATGGGGACGAGCAGTACTTC
size: few
V: TRBV11-2
D: -
J: TRBJ2-7

CDR3: CASSPPTDYNEQFF
DNA: TGTGCCAGCTCACCACCGACAGATTACAATGAGCAGTTCTTC
size: -
V: TRBV18
D: -
J: TRBJ2-1

CDR3: CASSLEAGADDTQYF
DNA: TGTGCCAGCAGCTTGGAAGCGGGAGCGGACGATACGCAGTATTTT
size: once
V: TRBV7-6
D: TRBD2
J: TRBJ2-3